Presented here are 17 T cell receptor beta chains from one specimen sequenced in a study of blood T cell repertoires in COVID-19. Profiling relied on immunoSEQ multiplex PCR, and the TCRdb table lists in-frame clones only, not all of them. The sample holds about 200,000 clones; roughly 80% are singletons and the top ten take 10%. Sequenced sample: peripheral blood. Every receptor here comes from a woman over 75 with acute or convalescent COVID-19.

This clone has only a few counts. This chain uses TRBV5-1 with TRBJ2-7; TRBD1 aligns across 12 bases. Germline CDR1 and CDR2: SGHRS and YFSETQ. The CDR3 sequence is 14 residues long. The ends lost 3 bases at V and 6 bases at J; junction bases unmatched: 4. The DNA of the CDR3 is TGCGCCAGCAGCTGGGGACAGGGGGCGGGCGAGCAGTACTTC. It codes for CASSWGQGAGEQYF.

The gene calls are TRBV7-6 and TRBJ1-1, with a possible D match to TRBD1 (6 bases). V was shortened by 2 bases and J by 5 bases, with 15 bases between the two germline ends. Germline CDR1 reads SGHVS; CDR2 reads FNYEAQ. The length of the CDR3 is 15 residues. CDR3: CASSLTGGGRTEAFF. The CDR3 DNA follows: TGTGCCAGCAGCTTAACCGGCGGGGGGCGAACTGAAGCTTTCTTT. Full variable domain (outside the CDR3, taken from reference TRBV7-6 and TRBJ1-1): GAGVSQSPRYKVTKRGQDVALRCDPISGHVSLYWYRQALGQGPEFLTYFNYEAQQDKSGLPNDRFSAERPEGSISTLTIQRTEQRDSAMYRCASSLTGGGRTEAFFGQGTRLTVV.

The J gene is TRBJ2-5, the V gene TRBV7-6; perhaps TRBD2 as D (7 bases). Trimming removed 0 bases at V and 1 base at J, with 9 bases between. The CDR3 sequence is 15 residues long. Per germline, CDR1 SGHVS and CDR2 FNYEAQ. CDR3 residues: CASSLAGGLQETQYF. In DNA form, the CDR3 reads TGTGCCAGCAGCTTAGCGGGGGGGCTCCAAGAGACCCAGTACTTC.

The rearrangement joins TRBV6-5 to TRBJ2-7; D might be TRBD1 (5 bases). V was cut by 0 bases and J by 9 bases, with 12 bases left in between. Germline CDR1 MNHEY, CDR2 SVGAGI. The CDR3 has 13 amino acids. The CDR3 nucleotides are TGTGCCAGCAGTTACTCGCCAGGGCATGGGCAGTACTTC. This gives the protein CASSYSPGHGQYF.

This sequence joins TRBV6-4 and TRBJ2-3, with 15 bases matching TRBD2. The CDR3 totals 17 residues. V was pared by 7 bases and J by 5 bases, with 10 bases of the junction left unmatched. Germline V gives CDR1 MRHNA, CDR2 SNTAGT. In nucleotides, the CDR3 is TGTGCCAGCAAACGGACTAGCGGGGGGGCTGTAGAAGATACGCAGTATTTT. Translation gives CASKRTSGGAVEDTQYF.

The rearrangement joins TRBV5-6 to TRBJ1-6; 7 bases agree with TRBD1. In germline, CDR1 is SGHDT, CDR2 YYEEEE. The CDR3 length is 16 residues. J gave up 9 bases and V 4 bases, and 13 bases lay outside the gene matches. The chain's CDR3 is CASSPTGTAILSPLHF. CDR3 nucleotide sequence: TGTGCCAGCAGCCCGACCGGGACAGCTATACTTTCACCCCTCCACTTT.

The gene calls are TRBV6-5 and TRBJ1-4; TRBD1 might be the D (6 bases). CDR1 is MNHEY and CDR2 is SVGAGI in the germline V gene. The CDR3 covers 15 residues. The ends were cut back, 2 bases at V and 8 bases at J, with 15 bases in the middle. The CDR3 loop reads CASSYEDLGQEKLFF. DNA for the CDR3: TGTGCCAGCAGTTACGAGGACCTGGGACAAGAAAAACTGTTTTTT.

The rearrangement links TRBV19 to TRBJ2-3, with D maybe TRBD2 (6 bases). CDR3 size: 16 residues. Trimming took 6 bases from V and 6 from J, leaving 22 bases between them. CDR1 is LNHDA, CDR2 SQIVND, per germline (reference sequence). The CDR3 nucleotides read TGTGCCAGTAGGGATCCGGCTAGCGAGCAACAGGATACGCAGTATTTT. Translation gives CASRDPASEQQDTQYF.

This clone came up a few times. The V gene is TRBV10-3, the J gene TRBJ2-5; 9 positions match TRBD2. Looked up from germline, CDR1 is ENHRY and CDR2 is SYGVKD. The CDR3 loop spans 15 amino acids. V lost 5 bases and J lost 2; bases outside the gene matches: 6. The CDR3: CAISLSGRSQETQYF. Here the CDR3 DNA reads TGTGCCATCAGTCTTAGCGGGAGATCTCAAGAGACCCAGTACTTC.

The chain carries TRBV10-3 and TRBJ2-3, with D perhaps TRBD2 (6 bases). Trimming cost V 6 bases and J 2 bases, with 18 bases left between them. Germline V gives CDR1 ENHRY, CDR2 SYGVKD. The CDR3 loop spans 16 amino acids. CDR3 amino acids: CAIRPTRPVVTDTQYF. DNA for the CDR3: TGTGCCATCAGGCCGACTAGACCGGTGGTCACAGATACGCAGTATTTT.

This chain uses TRBV6-5 with TRBJ1-4, with a weak D call TRBD1 (5 bases). The V end was cut by 2 bases, the J end by 3 bases, with 10 bases between. The CDR3 length is 15 residues. The germline CDR1 and CDR2 sequences are MNHEY and SVGAGI. The chain's CDR3 is CASSYIGGSNEKLFF. Written as DNA, the CDR3 is TGTGCCAGCAGTTACATCGGGGGGTCTAATGAAAAACTGTTTTTT.

This clone has only a few counts. This chain joins TRBV11-2 and TRBJ2-7, with no clear D. This CDR3 has 15 residues. Germline V CDR1 and CDR2: SGHAT, FQNNGV. V gave up 5 bases and J gave up 4 bases, with 18 bases separating them. Here the CDR3 reads CASSPYQDGSYEQYF. As DNA, the CDR3 is TGTGCCAGCAGCCCCTACCAAGATGGTTCTTACGAGCAGTACTTC.

This clone occurred a few times. The genes are TRBV24-1 and TRBJ2-1; D is uncertain. The CDR3 covers 16 residues. Trimming cost V 1 base and J 4 bases, with 13 bases left between them. In germline, CDR1 is KGHDR, CDR2 SFDVKD. The chain's CDR3 is CATSDLGLGAYNEQFF. The CDR3 DNA reads as TGTGCCACCAGTGATTTAGGCCTCGGAGCGTACAATGAGCAGTTCTTC.

This clone was observed once. V usage is TRBV5-1 and J usage is TRBJ2-2; no firm D call. The CDR3 length is 15 residues. V gave up 3 bases and J gave up 3 bases, with 12 bases separating them. Germline CDR1 is SGHRS and CDR2 is YFSETQ. The CDR3 DNA follows: TGCGCCAGCAGCTCCGAGCGAGGAGACACCGGGGAGCTGTTTTTT. The encoded protein is CASSSERGDTGELFF.

The chain joins TRBV30 to TRBJ2-7; 8 positions match TRBD2. Germline lookup yields CDR1 GTSNPN and CDR2 SVGIG (reference sequence). V shed 1 base, J shed 0 bases, and the junction held 5 bases outside the gene matches. This CDR3 is built from 15 residues. The DNA of the CDR3 is TGTGCCTGGAGTGGGACTAGCCGGAGCTCCTACGAGCAGTACTTC. Protein sequence: CAWSGTSRSSYEQYF.

The genes are TRBV5-4 and TRBJ2-7, with TRBD1 matching 8 bases. V lost 5 bases to trimming and J lost 3 bases; unmatched junction nucleotides: 13. The CDR3 covers 16 residues. Germline CDR1 reads SGHNT; CDR2 reads YYREEE (reference sequence). CDR3 DNA sequence: TGTGCCAGCAGTTTATGGGGTGCGGACAGGGTCTACGAGCAGTACTTC. This gives the protein CASSLWGADRVYEQYF.

The chain couples TRBV2 to TRBJ1-1, with 11 bases that match TRBD1. The junction had 7 bases not matched to a gene; V was cut back by 6 bases and J by 4 bases. The CDR3 contains 15 residues. In germline, CDR1 is SNHLY, CDR2 FYNNEI. The chain's CDR3 is CASRNGQGATTEAFF. CDR3 in DNA: TGTGCCAGCAGAAACGGACAGGGGGCCACCACTGAAGCTTTCTTT.